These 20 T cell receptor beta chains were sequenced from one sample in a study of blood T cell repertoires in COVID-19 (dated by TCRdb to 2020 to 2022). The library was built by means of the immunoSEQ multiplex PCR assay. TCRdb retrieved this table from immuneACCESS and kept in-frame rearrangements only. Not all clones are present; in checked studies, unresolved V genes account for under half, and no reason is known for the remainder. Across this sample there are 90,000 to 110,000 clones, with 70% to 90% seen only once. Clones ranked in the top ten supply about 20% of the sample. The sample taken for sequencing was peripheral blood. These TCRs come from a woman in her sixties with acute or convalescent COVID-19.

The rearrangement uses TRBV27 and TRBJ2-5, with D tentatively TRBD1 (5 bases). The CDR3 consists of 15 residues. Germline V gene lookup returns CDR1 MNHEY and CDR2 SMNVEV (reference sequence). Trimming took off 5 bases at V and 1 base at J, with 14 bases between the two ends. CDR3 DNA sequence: TGTGCCAGCAGTCCCGGAAGGACATTCCAAGAGACCCAGTACTTC. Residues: CASSPGRTFQETQYF.

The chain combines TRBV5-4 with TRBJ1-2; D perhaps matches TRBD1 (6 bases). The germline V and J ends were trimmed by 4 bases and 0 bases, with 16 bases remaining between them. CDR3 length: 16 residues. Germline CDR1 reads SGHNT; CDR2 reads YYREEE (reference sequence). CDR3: CASSPSGTPSNYGYTF. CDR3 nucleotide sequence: TGTGCCAGCAGCCCCTCCGGGACACCTTCTAACTATGGCTACACCTTC.

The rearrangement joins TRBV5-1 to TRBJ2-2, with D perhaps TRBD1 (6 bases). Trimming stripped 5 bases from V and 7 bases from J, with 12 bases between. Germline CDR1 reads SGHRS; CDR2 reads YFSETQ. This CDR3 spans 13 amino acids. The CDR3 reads CASRTGSGGELFF. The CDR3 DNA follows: TGCGCCAGCAGGACAGGTTCCGGCGGGGAGCTGTTTTTT.

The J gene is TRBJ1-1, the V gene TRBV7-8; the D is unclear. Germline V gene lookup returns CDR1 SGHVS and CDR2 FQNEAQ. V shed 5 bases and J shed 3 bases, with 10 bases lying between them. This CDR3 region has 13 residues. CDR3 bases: TGTGCCAGCAGCGACTACAGATACACTGAAGCTTTCTTT. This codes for CASSDYRYTEAFF.

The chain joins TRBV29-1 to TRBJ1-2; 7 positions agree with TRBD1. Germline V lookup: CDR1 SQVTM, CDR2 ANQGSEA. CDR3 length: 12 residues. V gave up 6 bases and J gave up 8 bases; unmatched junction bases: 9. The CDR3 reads CSVTTGRFGYTF. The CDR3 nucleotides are TGCAGCGTCACGACAGGGCGATTCGGCTACACCTTC.

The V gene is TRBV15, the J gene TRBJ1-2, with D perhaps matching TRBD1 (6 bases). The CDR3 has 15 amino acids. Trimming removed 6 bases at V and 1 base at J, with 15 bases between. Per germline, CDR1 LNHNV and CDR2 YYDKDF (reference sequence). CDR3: CATRGGGTYNYGYTF. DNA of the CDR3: TGTGCCACCAGGGGAGGGGGGACTTATAACTATGGCTACACCTTC. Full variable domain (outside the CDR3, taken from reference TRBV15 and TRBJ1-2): DAMVIQNPRYQVTQFGKPVTLSCSQTLNHNVMYWYQQKSSQAPKLLFHYYDKDFNNEADTPDNFQSRRPNTSFCFLDIRSPGLGDTAMYLCATRGGGTYNYGYTFGSGTRLTVV.

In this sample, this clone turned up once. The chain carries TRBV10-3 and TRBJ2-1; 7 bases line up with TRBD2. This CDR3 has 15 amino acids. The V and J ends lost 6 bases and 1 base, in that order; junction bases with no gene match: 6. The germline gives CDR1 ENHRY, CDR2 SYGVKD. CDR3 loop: CAISGGSGSYNEQFF. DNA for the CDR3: TGTGCCATCAGCGGCGGGAGTGGGTCCTACAATGAGCAGTTCTTC.

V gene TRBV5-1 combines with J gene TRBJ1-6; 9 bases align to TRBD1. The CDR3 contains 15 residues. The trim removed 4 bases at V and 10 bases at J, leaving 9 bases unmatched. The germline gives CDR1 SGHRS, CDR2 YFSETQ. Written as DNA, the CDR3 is TGCGCCAGCAGCCTGGGCAGGACAGGGGACTCACCCCTCCACTTT. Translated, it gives CASSLGRTGDSPLHF.

DNA of the CDR3: TGTGCCAGCAGCTTGGTAGCATTAAAGAAAACCGGGGAGCTGTTTTTT. Translating it yields CASSLVALKKTGELFF. The V call is TRBV7-2, the J call TRBJ2-2, with D unclear. Trimming removed 3 bases from V and 5 bases from J, with 16 bases in between. The germline V gene has CDR1 SGHTA and CDR2 FQGNSA. The CDR3 consists of 16 residues.

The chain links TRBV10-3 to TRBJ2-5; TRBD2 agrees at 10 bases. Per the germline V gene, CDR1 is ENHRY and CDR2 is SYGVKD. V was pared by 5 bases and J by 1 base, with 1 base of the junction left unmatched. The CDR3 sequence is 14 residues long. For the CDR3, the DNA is TGTGCCATCAGTTGGACTAGCGGCCAAGAGACCCAGTACTTC. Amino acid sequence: CAISWTSGQETQYF.

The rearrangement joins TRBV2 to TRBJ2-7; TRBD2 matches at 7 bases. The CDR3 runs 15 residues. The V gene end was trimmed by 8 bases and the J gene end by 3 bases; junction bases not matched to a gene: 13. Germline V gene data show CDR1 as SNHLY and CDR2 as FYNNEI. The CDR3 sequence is CASDGAGDSVYEQYF. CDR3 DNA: TGTGCCAGCGATGGGGCGGGGGATTCCGTCTACGAGCAGTACTTC.

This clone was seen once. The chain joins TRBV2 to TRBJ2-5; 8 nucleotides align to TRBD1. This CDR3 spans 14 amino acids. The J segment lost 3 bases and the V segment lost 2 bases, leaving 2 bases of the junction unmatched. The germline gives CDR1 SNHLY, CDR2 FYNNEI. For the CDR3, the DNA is TGTGCCAGCAGTGAAAACAGGGGGGAAGAGACCCAGTACTTC. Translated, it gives CASSENRGEETQYF.

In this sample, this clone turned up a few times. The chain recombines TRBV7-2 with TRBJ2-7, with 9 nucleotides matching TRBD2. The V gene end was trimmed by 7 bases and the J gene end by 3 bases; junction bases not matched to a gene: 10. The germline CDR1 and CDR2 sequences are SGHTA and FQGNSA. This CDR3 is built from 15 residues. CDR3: CASTASVLAGYEQYF. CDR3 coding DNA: TGTGCCAGCACCGCTTCGGTACTAGCGGGCTACGAGCAGTACTTC.

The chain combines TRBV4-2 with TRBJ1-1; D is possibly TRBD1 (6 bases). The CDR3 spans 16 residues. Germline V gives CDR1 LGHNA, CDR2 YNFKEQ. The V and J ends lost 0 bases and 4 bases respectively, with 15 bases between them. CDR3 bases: TGTGCCAGCAGCCAAGAGGAAGGGACAAGGCGCACTGAAGCTTTCTTT. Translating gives CASSQEEGTRRTEAFF.

This chain's CDR3 is CASSRGQGAFQPQHF. CDR3 nucleotide sequence: TGTGCCAGTAGTCGAGGACAGGGGGCTTTTCAGCCCCAGCATTTT. V and J are TRBV19 and TRBJ1-5, with 11 bases identical to TRBD1. This CDR3 spans 15 amino acids. The ends lost 5 bases at V and 6 bases at J; junction bases unmatched: 6. Germline V gene data show CDR1 as LNHDA and CDR2 as SQIVND (reference sequence).

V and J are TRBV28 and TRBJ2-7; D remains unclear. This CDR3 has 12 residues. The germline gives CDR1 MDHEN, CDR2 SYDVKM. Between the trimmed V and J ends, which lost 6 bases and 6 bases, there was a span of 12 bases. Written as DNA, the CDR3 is TGTGCCAGCAGCCGATCTGTACTCGAGCAGTACTTC. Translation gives CASSRSVLEQYF. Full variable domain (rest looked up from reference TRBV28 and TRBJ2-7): DVKVTQSSRYLVKRTGEKVFLECVQDMDHENMFWYRQDPGLGLRLIYFSYDVKMKEKGDIPEGYSVSREKKERFSLILESASTNQTSMYLCASSRSVLEQYFGPGTRLTVT.

CDR3 in DNA: TGTGCCAGCAGCCAATTTCAGGCCGGCTACACCTTC. It translates to CASSQFQAGYTF. The chain carries TRBV3-1 (or the pseudogene TRBV3-2) and TRBJ1-2; D ambiguous. Germline loops: CDR1 LGHDT, CDR2 YNNKEL (reference sequence). This CDR3 has 12 amino acids. Trimming pared 2 bases from V and 8 bases from J, leaving 9 bases between.

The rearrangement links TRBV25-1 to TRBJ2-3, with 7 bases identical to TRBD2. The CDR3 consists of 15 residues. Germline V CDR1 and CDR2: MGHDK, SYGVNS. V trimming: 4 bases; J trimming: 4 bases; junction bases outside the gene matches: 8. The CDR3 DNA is TGTGCCAGCAGTGCCGGGGGAGGGAGGGCAGATACGCAGTATTTT. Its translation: CASSAGGGRADTQYF.

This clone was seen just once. For the CDR3, the DNA is TGCAGTGCTAGTAGTAGCGTGGACGAGCAGTACTTC. This translates into CSASSSVDEQYF. The V and J genes are TRBV20-1 and TRBJ2-7; possible D gene TRBD2, 5 bases. The germline gives CDR1 DFQATT, CDR2 SNEGSKA (reference sequence). Trimming removed 3 bases at V and 5 bases at J, with 11 bases between. The length of the CDR3 is 12 residues.

CDR3 bases: TGTGCCAGCAGCCAGGAGACAGGCCGGGGTGAAGCTTTCTTT. It encodes CASSQETGRGEAFF. The chain joins TRBV14 to TRBJ1-1; a weak D match, TRBD1 (6 bases). V shed 3 bases and J shed 7 bases, with 15 bases lying between them. The length of the CDR3 is 14 residues. Germline values: CDR1 SGHDN, CDR2 FVKESK.